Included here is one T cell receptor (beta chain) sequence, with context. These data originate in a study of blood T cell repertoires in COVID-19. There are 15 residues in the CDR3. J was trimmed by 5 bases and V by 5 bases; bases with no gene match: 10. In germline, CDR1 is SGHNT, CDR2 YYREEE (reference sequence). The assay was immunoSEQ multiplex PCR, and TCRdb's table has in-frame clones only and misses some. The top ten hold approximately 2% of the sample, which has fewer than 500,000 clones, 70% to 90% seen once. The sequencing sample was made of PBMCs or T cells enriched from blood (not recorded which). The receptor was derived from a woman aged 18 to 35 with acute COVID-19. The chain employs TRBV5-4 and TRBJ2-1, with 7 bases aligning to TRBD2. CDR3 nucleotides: TGTGCCAGCAGACTATACGGGGGGTTAAACAATGAGCAGTTCTTC. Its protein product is CASRLYGGLNNEQFF.